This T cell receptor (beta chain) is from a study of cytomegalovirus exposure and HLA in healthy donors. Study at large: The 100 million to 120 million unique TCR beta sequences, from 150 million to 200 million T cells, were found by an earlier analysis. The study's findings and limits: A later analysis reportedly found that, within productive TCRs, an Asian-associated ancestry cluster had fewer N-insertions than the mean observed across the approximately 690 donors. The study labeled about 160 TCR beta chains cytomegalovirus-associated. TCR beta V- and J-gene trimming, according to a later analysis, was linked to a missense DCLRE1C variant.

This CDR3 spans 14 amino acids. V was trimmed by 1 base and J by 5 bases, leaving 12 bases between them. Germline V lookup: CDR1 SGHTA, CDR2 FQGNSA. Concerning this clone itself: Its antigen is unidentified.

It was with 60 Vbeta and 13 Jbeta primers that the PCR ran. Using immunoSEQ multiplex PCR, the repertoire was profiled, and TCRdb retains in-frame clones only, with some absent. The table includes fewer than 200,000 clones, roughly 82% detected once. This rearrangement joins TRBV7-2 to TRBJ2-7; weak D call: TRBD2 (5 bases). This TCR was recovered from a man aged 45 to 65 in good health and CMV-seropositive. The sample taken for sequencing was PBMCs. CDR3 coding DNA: TGTGCCAGCAGCTTAGGTGTTATGAGGGACGAGCAGTACTTC. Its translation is CASSLGVMRDEQYF.